This TCR beta chain was captured by sequencing in a study of tumor-infiltrating lymphocytes in localized non-small cell lung cancer. The data were produced by immunoSEQ multiplex PCR, yet TCRdb's version contains in-frame clones alone and is incomplete. Of over 15,000 clones listed, approximately 68% are singletons. With V trimmed by 4 bases and J by 3 bases, 8 bases remained unmatched. Per the germline V gene, CDR1 is SGHAT and CDR2 is FQDESV (reference sequence). This CDR3 region has 15 residues. The source material was lung tumor tissue. This chain connects TRBV11-1 to TRBJ2-7, with TRBD1 matching 8 bases. The sequence came from a human donor with non-small cell lung cancer. The CDR3 protein is CASSSTMDRVYEQYF. Written as DNA, the CDR3 is TGTGCCAGCAGCTCGACGATGGACAGGGTCTACGAGCAGTACTTC.